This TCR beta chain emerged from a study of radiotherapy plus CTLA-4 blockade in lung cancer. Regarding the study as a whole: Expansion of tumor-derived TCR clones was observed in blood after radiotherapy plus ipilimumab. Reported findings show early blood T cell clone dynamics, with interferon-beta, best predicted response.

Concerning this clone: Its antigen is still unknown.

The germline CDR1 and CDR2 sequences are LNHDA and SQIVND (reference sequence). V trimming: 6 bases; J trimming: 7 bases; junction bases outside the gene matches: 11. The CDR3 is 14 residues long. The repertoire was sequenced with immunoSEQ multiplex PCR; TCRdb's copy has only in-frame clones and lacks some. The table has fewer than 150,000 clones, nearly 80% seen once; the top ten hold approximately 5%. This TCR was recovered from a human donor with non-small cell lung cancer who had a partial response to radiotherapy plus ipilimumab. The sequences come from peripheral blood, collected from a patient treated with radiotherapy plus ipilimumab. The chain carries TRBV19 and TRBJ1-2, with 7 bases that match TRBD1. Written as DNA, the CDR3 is TGTGCCAGTAGCAGATTGGGACAGTCGCTTGGCTACACCTTC. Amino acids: CASSRLGQSLGYTF.